Listed here is a single T cell receptor (beta chain). Its antigen is as yet unknown. The junction departs from the called germline gene at one end, perhaps through a read error. This sample is part of a study of response to subunit inactivated influenza vaccine. General observations from the study: Each seasonal flu vaccination may recruit only limited new T cells, authors suggested.

CDR1 is SGHTA and CDR2 is FQGNSA in the germline V gene. The CDR3 is 12 amino acids. TCRdb reprocessed the RT-PCR reads via MiXCR and lists one record per CDR3 protein. The repertoire consists of 550,000 to 650,000 distinct CDR3 sequences, with about 11% occurring once and the leading ten covering 9.5% to 13%. The sequencing used PBMCs from blood, collected on the day of vaccination. The sequence derives from a man aged 50 to 59 who received an inactivated influenza vaccine. The chain employs TRBV7-2 and TRBJ2-4, with TRBD1 matching 7 bases. CDR3: CASSSPGQVLCF. The CDR3 nucleotides read TGTGCCAGCAGCTCCCCCGGACAGGTCCTATGCTTC.